This TCR beta chain was sequenced in a study of shared clonotypes between healthy human individuals. Unmatched junction bases numbered 2, after V lost 4 bases and J lost 3 bases. CDR3 length: 14 residues. CDR1 and CDR2 from the germline V gene are SGHRS and YFSETQ. Points on this clone: No antigen is known for it.

Study-wide points: Blood was the sole source, and tissue repertoires probably differ.

TCRdb keeps only in-frame clones here, not all; method: immunoSEQ multiplex PCR. The sample includes roughly 2 million clones, approximately 96% seen only once; the top ten take roughly 0.13%. The chain links TRBV5-1 to TRBJ2-1, with 9 bases aligning to TRBD2. The sequencing sample was made of naive CD4+ T cells sorted from blood. The subset was: CD45RA+ positively selected. The origin of this receptor is a man aged 18-30 years in good health. In nucleotides, the CDR3 is TGCGCCAGCAGCACGACTAGCGGCTACAATGAGCAGTTCTTC. Protein product: CASSTTSGYNEQFF.